What follows are 10 T cell receptor beta chains derived from one specimen sequenced in a study of blood T cell repertoires in COVID-19. TCRdb keeps only in-frame clones here, not all; method: immunoSEQ multiplex PCR. Of 110,000 to 150,000 clones listed, approximately 80% were seen once; the top ten hold around 3%. Sequenced sample: peripheral blood. The receptors were gathered from a woman of 80 years or more with acute or convalescent COVID-19.

The rearrangement joins TRBV6-2 or TRBV6-3 to TRBJ1-2, with TRBD1 matching 9 bases. This CDR3 spans 20 amino acids. The germline CDR1 and CDR2 sequences are MNHEY and SVGEGT. The ends lost 0 bases at V and 0 bases at J; junction bases unmatched: 14. CDR3 sequence (DNA): TGTGCCAGCAGTTACTCGTTTGCGGGGACAGGGTACAGAGCTAACTATGGCTACACCTTC. Amino acid sequence: CASSYSFAGTGYRANYGYTF.

This clone was picked up a small number of times. The chain is built from TRBV21-1 and TRBJ1-1; the DNA was not compared with TRBD1, the D call given in the table. TRBV21-1 represents a pseudogene. The CDR3 is 15 residues long. CDR3 sequence (DNA): TGTGCCAGCAGCAAAACAGGGGGCGCCGGGACTGAAGCTTTCTTT. Translating it yields CASSKTGGAGTEAFF.

The chain links TRBV5-1 to TRBJ2-3, with 10 bases matching TRBD2. Losses at the gene ends were 1 base for V and 6 bases for J; bases not matched to a gene: 5. The CDR3 consists of 15 residues. Germline V CDR1 and CDR2: SGHRS, YFSETQ. The CDR3 region has the DNA TGCGCCAGCAGCTTGAATCCGGGACTAGCGGATACGCAGTATTTT. It is translated as CASSLNPGLADTQYF. Full variable domain (outside the CDR3, taken from reference TRBV5-1 and TRBJ2-3): KAGVTQTPRYLIKTRGQQVTLSCSPISGHRSVSWYQQTPGQGLQFLFEYFSETQRNKGNFPGRFSGRQFSNSRSEMNVSTLELGDSALYLCASSLNPGLADTQYFGPGTRLTVL.

This clone has a single count. The rearrangement uses TRBV9 and TRBJ1-5, with 11 bases matching TRBD1. The CDR3 contains 16 residues. Germline V CDR1 and CDR2: SGDLS, YYNGEE. Trimming took 0 bases from V and 6 from J; bases not matched to a gene: 5. CDR3 sequence (DNA): TGTGCCAGCAGCGTAGGGGGGGACAGGGGGTTTCAGCCCCAGCATTTT. Protein: CASSVGGDRGFQPQHF.

The chain joins TRBV30 to TRBJ1-1; D remains ambiguous. The CDR3 is 11 residues long. CDR1 is GTSNPN, CDR2 SVGIG, per germline (reference sequence). Here the CDR3 DNA reads TGTGTCCGACATAAGAACACTGAAGCTTTCTTT. It specifies CVRHKNTEAFF. The whole variable domain, filled in from reference TRBV30 and TRBJ1-1, reads SQTIHQWPATLVQPVGSPLSLECTVEGTSNPNLYWYRQAAGRGLQLLFYSVGIGQISSEVPQNLSASRPQDRQFILSSKKLLLSDSGFYLCVRHKNTEAFFGQGTRLTVV.

This chain uses TRBV25-1 with TRBJ2-1, with D tentatively TRBD1 (5 bases). Trimming cost V 4 bases and J 10 bases, with 5 bases left between them. The germline CDR1 and CDR2 sequences are MGHDK and SYGVNS. This CDR3 is 10 amino acids long. The CDR3 loop is CASSAGEQFF. In DNA, the CDR3 is TGTGCCAGCAGTGCAGGGGAGCAGTTCTTC.

V usage is TRBV18 and J usage is TRBJ2-1; 10 bases agree with TRBD1. CDR1 and CDR2 (germline): KGHSH, LQKENI. This CDR3 is 17 amino acids long. Trimming took 0 bases from V and 1 from J; bases not matched to a gene: 3. Here the CDR3 reads CASSPPRDRGSYNEQFF. The CDR3 DNA sequence: TGTGCCAGCTCACCACCGAGGGACAGGGGTTCCTACAATGAGCAGTTCTTC. The full variable domain, completed using reference TRBV18 and TRBJ2-1, is NAGVMQNPRHLVRRRGQEARLRCSPMKGHSHVYWYRQLPEEGLKFMVYLQKENIIDESGMPKERFSAEFPKEGPSILRIQQVVRGDSAAYFCASSPPRDRGSYNEQFFGPGTRLTVL.

The V and J genes are TRBV6-2 or TRBV6-3 and TRBJ1-6; D perhaps matches TRBD1 (5 bases). The CDR3 sequence is 15 residues long. CDR1 is MNHEY and CDR2 is SVGEGT in the germline V gene. V lost 0 bases, J lost 3 bases, and 6 bases lay in between. This CDR3 reads CASSYSRDYNSPLHF. The CDR3 coding sequence is TGTGCCAGCAGTTACTCCAGGGACTATAATTCACCCCTCCACTTT.

The chain combines TRBV7-6 with TRBJ1-1; TRBD1 agrees at 8 bases. The CDR3 extends over 15 amino acids. Germline V gene lookup returns CDR1 SGHVS and CDR2 FNYEAQ. V was clipped by 1 base and J by 1 base; unmatched bases: 2. This CDR3 is CASSLDDRGNTEAFF. CDR3 DNA sequence: TGTGCCAGCAGCTTAGACGACAGGGGGAACACTGAAGCTTTCTTT.

The CDR3 protein is CASSLDGQGYGYTF. As DNA, the CDR3 is TGTGCCAGCAGCTTAGATGGACAGGGTTATGGCTACACCTTC. The rearrangement uses TRBV7-2 and TRBJ1-2; TRBD1 matches at 8 bases. Germline values: CDR1 SGHTA, CDR2 FQGNSA. The CDR3 has 14 residues. V shed 1 base and J 5 bases; nucleotides not matched to a gene: 3.